Shown below are 19 T cell receptor beta chains from a single sample sequenced in a study of T cells in Graves' hyperthyroidism and ophthalmopathy. Researchers amplified the TCR beta CDR3 regions from RNA transcripts. In the first-round RT-PCR of the TCR CDR3, the HTBI primer set was used. In TCRdb, the multiplex PCR reads were re-called with MiXCR into one record per CDR3 protein. Of some 600,000 distinct CDR3 sequences listed, 11% to 15% are singletons. Sequencing was done on a sample of blood. The receptors stem from a woman in her thirties with Graves' hyperthyroidism that later progressed to Graves' ophthalmopathy.

This clonotype was seen repeatedly, ten times or more. This sequence joins TRBV6-1 and TRBJ2-5; a possible D gene is TRBD1 (6 bases). This CDR3 spans 13 amino acids. V was trimmed by 6 bases and J by 5 bases, leaving 13 bases between them. Germline assignment: CDR1 MNHNS and CDR2 SASEGT. CDR3 DNA sequence: TGTGCCAGCAGCACAGGGTTCGGGGAGACCCAGTACTTC. Translated, it gives CASSTGFGETQYF.

This clonotype has at least ten counts. This sequence joins TRBV2 and TRBJ2-7, with unresolved D. Trimming took off 7 bases at V and 1 base at J, with 17 bases between the two ends. The CDR3 consists of 15 residues. Germline CDR1 reads SNHLY; CDR2 reads FYNNEI. The CDR3 is CASTPGSWGSYEQYF. Here the CDR3 DNA reads TGTGCCAGCACCCCGGGCTCCTGGGGATCCTACGAGCAGTACTTC.

In this sample, this clonotype turned up a few times. The genes are TRBV6-5 and TRBJ2-7; 12 bases map to TRBD2. The germline gives CDR1 MNHEY, CDR2 SVGAGI. The CDR3 covers 18 residues. The junction had 10 bases not matched to a gene; V was cut back by 0 bases and J by 4 bases. The CDR3 loop is CASSYSRPGLAGFYEQYF. In nucleotides, the CDR3 is TGTGCCAGCAGTTACTCGAGGCCAGGACTAGCGGGATTTTACGAGCAGTACTTC.

The table lists this clonotype with many counts. CDR3 DNA: TGTGCCAGCAGTTTATGGGGGGAGTTCACAGATACGCAGTATTTT. This sequence encodes CASSLWGEFTDTQYF. The rearrangement joins TRBV27 to TRBJ2-3; TRBD2 might be the D (6 bases). Germline CDR1 is MNHEY and CDR2 is SMNVEV (reference sequence). V was pared by 1 base and J by 2 bases, with 10 bases between. The CDR3 totals 15 residues.

This clonotype was seen only once. V and J are TRBV29-1 and TRBJ2-3; 8 bases are a match to TRBD1. This CDR3 is 13 amino acids long. The V gene's germline CDR1 is SQVTM and CDR2 ANQGSEA. Trimming removed 8 bases from V and 0 bases from J; junction bases left unmatched: 4. This chain's CDR3 is CSFWTGSTDTQYF. The CDR3 nucleotides are TGCAGCTTTTGGACAGGGAGCACAGATACGCAGTATTTT.

The chain employs TRBV19 and TRBJ1-5, with 8 bases fitting TRBD1. Trimming at V came to 9 bases and at J to 0 bases, leaving 13 bases not matched to a gene. There are 17 residues in the CDR3. Germline CDR1 reads LNHDA; CDR2 reads SQIVND (reference sequence). The CDR3 DNA reads TGTGCCAGCACCGGGACAGGAGTTTTATATAGCAATCAGCCCCAGCATTTT. Protein sequence: CASTGTGVLYSNQPQHF.

This clonotype has a count of ten or more. This rearrangement joins TRBV7-2 to TRBJ2-5, with 10 bases lining up with TRBD2. The CDR3 sequence is 15 residues long. Germline CDR1 reads SGHTA; CDR2 reads FQGNSA. V shed 0 bases and J 2 bases; nucleotides not matched to a gene: 0. The CDR3 nucleotides are TGTGCCAGCAGCTTAGCTAGCGGGGGGCAAGAGACCCAGTACTTC. This gives the protein CASSLASGGQETQYF.

This clonotype was recorded many times. The CDR3 is CASRRFPGQSSSTDTQYF. The CDR3 nucleotides are TGTGCCAGCAGGCGTTTCCCGGGACAGTCCTCTAGCACAGATACGCAGTATTTT. The V gene is TRBV6-1, the J gene TRBJ2-3; 7 positions agree with TRBD1. J gave up 0 bases and V 6 bases, and 15 bases lay outside the gene matches. This CDR3 comprises 18 residues. CDR1 MNHNS and CDR2 SASEGT come from the germline V gene.

The J gene is TRBJ2-1, the V gene TRBV20-1; 12 bases map to TRBD2. V trimming: 0 bases; J trimming: 4 bases; junction bases outside the gene matches: 7. The CDR3 sequence is 17 residues long. Germline CDR1 DFQATT, CDR2 SNEGSKA (reference sequence). Here the CDR3 DNA reads TGCAGTGCTAGAGATGAGCGACTAGCGGGAGAATACAATGAGCAGTTCTTC. This codes for CSARDERLAGEYNEQFF.

The genes are TRBV5-1 and TRBJ1-1; possibly TRBD1 for D (6 bases). V lost 7 bases, J lost 5 bases, and 15 bases lay in between. The germline CDR1 and CDR2 sequences are SGHRS and YFSETQ. The CDR3 totals 13 residues. The CDR3 here is CASGDIGPTEAFF. CDR3 coding DNA: TGCGCCAGCGGGGACATAGGTCCGACTGAAGCTTTCTTT.

This clonotype was seen at least ten times. The chain uses TRBV28 and TRBJ2-1, with D perhaps TRBD2 (8 bases). The CDR3 sequence is 18 residues long. Germline lookup yields CDR1 MDHEN and CDR2 SYDVKM. Between the trimmed V and J ends, which lost 5 bases and 7 bases, there was a span of 27 bases. The CDR3: CASSRDSYWTSNGNEQFF. DNA of the CDR3: TGTGCCAGCAGTCGGGACAGTTATTGGACTAGCAATGGGAATGAGCAGTTCTTC.

There are a few counts of this clonotype. This chain uses TRBV19 with TRBJ2-7; D is unresolved. Germline assignment: CDR1 LNHDA and CDR2 SQIVND (reference sequence). The CDR3 has 16 amino acids. With 5 bases removed from V and 3 bases from J, the gap between germline ends came to 20 bases. The CDR3 here is CASSSRAGEPGYEQYF. Here the CDR3 DNA reads TGTGCCAGTAGTTCTCGGGCTGGCGAACCTGGCTACGAGCAGTACTTC.

The table lists this clonotype with a few counts. CDR3 DNA: TGTGCCAGCTCCGGGGGCAGGGGGGACACTGAAGCTTTCTTT. It encodes CASSGGRGDTEAFF. The V and J genes are TRBV18 and TRBJ1-1, with TRBD1 identical over 7 bases. The ends lost 6 bases at V and 3 bases at J; junction bases unmatched: 7. This CDR3 comprises 14 residues. Looked up from germline, CDR1 is KGHSH and CDR2 is LQKENI. Based on the CDR3 plus reference TRBV18 and TRBJ1-1, the full variable domain is NAGVMQNPRHLVRRRGQEARLRCSPMKGHSHVYWYRQLPEEGLKFMVYLQKENIIDESGMPKERFSAEFPKEGPSILRIQQVVRGDSAAYFCASSGGRGDTEAFFGQGTRLTVV.

This clonotype came up many times. The CDR3 protein is CSVPGGGSEAFF. CDR3 bases: TGCAGCGTTCCGGGGGGTGGGTCTGAAGCTTTCTTT. V gene TRBV29-1 combines with J gene TRBJ1-1, with D tentatively TRBD1 (5 bases). The CDR3 has 12 amino acids. From germline, CDR1 is SQVTM and CDR2 ANQGSEA. V dropped 5 bases and J dropped 6 bases, with 13 bases sitting between them.

The V and J genes are TRBV27 and TRBJ2-7, with TRBD1 identical over 8 bases. The V gene's germline CDR1 is MNHEY and CDR2 SMNVEV (reference sequence). The CDR3 spans 14 residues. The V gene end was trimmed by 1 base and the J gene end by 2 bases; junction bases not matched to a gene: 1. This CDR3 is CASSLYRGTYEQYF. As DNA, the CDR3 is TGTGCCAGCAGTTTATACAGGGGGACCTACGAGCAGTACTTC.

This clonotype has ten or more counts. This sequence joins TRBV7-3 and TRBJ2-1, with 9 bases fitting TRBD2. The germline CDR1 and CDR2 sequences are SGHTA and FQGTGA. V shed 5 bases and J 8 bases; nucleotides not matched to a gene: 10. The CDR3 runs 15 residues. Here the CDR3 reads CASSSVAGEGDEQFF. The CDR3, as DNA: TGTGCCAGCAGCAGCGTAGCGGGGGAGGGCGATGAGCAGTTCTTC.

This clonotype occurred a few times. The chain links TRBV18 to TRBJ2-2; 8 bases line up with TRBD2. Trimming removed 6 bases from V and 4 bases from J; junction bases left unmatched: 4. The CDR3 consists of 14 residues. Germline assignment: CDR1 KGHSH and CDR2 LQKENI. The CDR3 region is CASSDSGTTGELFF. As DNA, the CDR3 is TGTGCCAGCTCGGATAGCGGGACCACCGGGGAGCTGTTTTTT.

This clonotype was found many times. The chain has TRBV6-1 and TRBJ2-7; TRBD1 might be the D (5 bases). V gave up 7 bases and J gave up 0 bases, with 13 bases separating them. This CDR3 has 14 amino acids. Per the germline V gene, CDR1 is MNHNS and CDR2 is SASEGT. CDR3 DNA sequence: TGTGCCAGCACCCCGCGGCAGGGCTCCTACGAGCAGTACTTC. Protein: CASTPRQGSYEQYF.

This clonotype came up many times. The chain carries TRBV7-9 and TRBJ2-5, with D perhaps TRBD2 (5 bases). Trimming stripped 4 bases from V and 5 bases from J, with 20 bases between. The CDR3 contains 16 residues. Per germline, CDR1 SEHNR and CDR2 FQNEAQ (reference sequence). The CDR3 reads CASSSLRADLGETQYF. CDR3 nucleotide sequence: TGTGCCAGCAGCTCGCTGCGGGCAGACCTGGGGGAGACCCAGTACTTC.